One sample yielded the 19 T cell receptor beta chains listed below, sequenced in a study of shared clonotypes between healthy human individuals. Method: immunoSEQ multiplex PCR; TCRdb's copy keeps in-frame clones and lacks some. Of about 110,000 clones in the sample, about 70% were seen once. Material: memory CD8+ T cells sorted from blood. Indicated subset: CD45RO+ cells pooled with CCR7-negative TemRA cells. These receptors came from a woman aged 30 to 39 in good health.

The rearrangement joins TRBV6-1 to TRBJ2-7; 8 nucleotides match TRBD2. The ends lost 0 bases at V and 0 bases at J; junction bases unmatched: 4. Germline V gene lookup returns CDR1 MNHNS and CDR2 SASEGT. The CDR3 consists of 16 residues. The CDR3 DNA sequence: TGTGCCAGCAGTGAAGCCCAGCGGGGGCCCTCCTACGAGCAGTACTTC. Protein product: CASSEAQRGPSYEQYF.

The chain combines TRBV6-1 with TRBJ2-7; TRBD1 might be the D (6 bases). Germline lookup yields CDR1 MNHNS and CDR2 SASEGT. Trimming left V 6 bases short and J 3 bases short, with 15 bases between. The CDR3 extends over 14 amino acids. CDR3 sequence: CASRTTGFFYEQYF. The CDR3 bases are TGTGCCAGCAGGACAACAGGGTTTTTCTACGAGCAGTACTTC.

This rearrangement joins TRBV4-1 to TRBJ2-3; TRBD2 aligns across 9 bases. The CDR3 totals 15 residues. The germline CDR1 and CDR2 sequences are MGHRA and YSYEKL. Losses at the gene ends were 1 base for V and 4 bases for J; bases not matched to a gene: 3. CDR3 sequence reads: CASSQGLAGADTQYF. CDR3 DNA: TGCGCCAGCAGCCAAGGGTTAGCGGGAGCAGATACGCAGTATTTT.

A few counts support this clone. The CDR3 DNA reads as TGTGCCAGCAATATAGGGGGAGGAGCCTACGAGCAGTACTTC. Its protein product is CASNIGGGAYEQYF. This chain links TRBV9 with TRBJ2-7; the D call may be TRBD1 or TRBD2 (6 bases each). The V and J ends lost 6 bases and 2 bases respectively, with 15 bases between them. Germline V gene sequence: CDR1 SGDLS, CDR2 YYNGEE. This CDR3 has 14 residues.

This clone was seen ten or more times. The V gene is TRBV2, the J gene TRBJ2-7; 7 nucleotides line up with TRBD1. CDR3 length: 14 amino acids. Unmatched junction bases numbered 9, after V lost 7 bases and J lost 3 bases. Germline values: CDR1 SNHLY, CDR2 FYNNEI. CDR3 loop: CASKGTVGNYEQYF. The CDR3 nucleotides read TGTGCCAGCAAAGGGACAGTGGGAAACTACGAGCAGTACTTC.

This clone was found many times. This chain's CDR3 is CASRALYLPETQYF. The CDR3 nucleotides read TGTGCCAGCAGAGCCTTGTACCTTCCAGAGACCCAGTACTTC. The chain links TRBV6-5 to TRBJ2-5; D is undetermined. The CDR3 consists of 14 residues. Trimming pared 6 bases from V and 4 bases from J, leaving 15 bases between. Germline V lookup: CDR1 MNHEY, CDR2 SVGAGI.

This clone has a count of ten or more. CDR3 sequence: CASSPLGGSGYNEQFF. The DNA for the CDR3 is TGTGCCAGCAGCCCCCTGGGCGGGAGCGGTTACAATGAGCAGTTCTTC. The chain combines TRBV7-9 with TRBJ2-1; the match to TRBD2 covers 7 bases. Trimming removed 5 bases from V and 4 bases from J; junction bases left unmatched: 11. Germline CDR1 SEHNR, CDR2 FQNEAQ (reference sequence). The CDR3 has 16 amino acids. The full variable domain, rest sourced from reference TRBV7-9 and TRBJ2-1, is DTGVSQNPRHKITKRGQNVTFRCDPISEHNRLYWYRQTLGQGPEFLTYFQNEAQLEKSRLLSDRFSAERPKGSFSTLEIQRTEQGDSAMYLCASSPLGGSGYNEQFFGPGTRLTVL.

The chain combines TRBV4-1 with TRBJ1-5, with D tentatively TRBD1 (5 bases). This CDR3 spans 16 amino acids. Germline-derived CDR1 and CDR2 are MGHRA and YSYEKL. V was trimmed by 4 bases and J by 4 bases, leaving 17 bases between them. The CDR3 DNA reads as TGCGCCAGCAGCCCCGGTCTCGGGGCCCAAAATCAGCCCCAGCATTTT. Translated, it gives CASSPGLGAQNQPQHF.

In the case of this clone: The same CDR3 also results from other DNA sequences found in this sample. In DNA form, the CDR3 reads TGTGCCAGCAGTGGCCCGGGAGCGGGAGGTCGGGCCGATACGCAGTATTTT. Protein product: CASSGPGAGGRADTQYF. The rearrangement uses TRBV2 and TRBJ2-3, with TRBD2 identical over 9 bases. The CDR3 is 17 amino acids. Germline V lookup: CDR1 SNHLY, CDR2 FYNNEI. Trimming at V came to 4 bases and at J to 6 bases, leaving 14 bases not matched to a gene.

In its sample, this clone was seen a few times. V usage is TRBV28 and J usage is TRBJ2-7, with D perhaps matching TRBD1 (6 bases). Germline V CDR1 and CDR2: MDHEN, SYDVKM. V was clipped by 3 bases and J by 3 bases, with 21 bases between them. CDR3 length: 17 residues. The CDR3 protein is CASSFPTSTPGDYEQYF. CDR3 in DNA: TGTGCCAGCAGTTTCCCCACATCTACCCCAGGGGACTACGAGCAGTACTTC.

This chain connects TRBV27 to TRBJ2-6; 8 bases match TRBD1. Germline lookup yields CDR1 MNHEY and CDR2 SMNVEV (reference sequence). The CDR3 has 17 residues. Germline trimming cut 5 bases from V and 3 bases from J; bases unmatched to any gene: 9. DNA for the CDR3: TGTGCCAGCAGTCGACGGGCAGGGGGCAATGGGGCCAACGTCCTGACTTTC. Translation gives CASSRRAGGNGANVLTF.

The genes are TRBV15 and TRBJ2-3; the match to TRBD2 covers 7 bases. Germline V gene lookup returns CDR1 LNHNV and CDR2 YYDKDF (reference sequence). V lost 0 bases and J lost 0; bases outside the gene matches: 6. CDR3 length equals 17 residues. CDR3 DNA: TGTGCCACCAGCAGAGATCTCTGGCGGGAGAGCACAGATACGCAGTATTTT. Translated, it gives CATSRDLWRESTDTQYF.

This chain joins TRBV19 and TRBJ1-4; 7 bases fit TRBD1. With 8 bases clipped from V and 8 bases from J, the junction kept 11 bases outside the gene matches. The CDR3 is 14 amino acids. Germline V lookup: CDR1 LNHDA, CDR2 SQIVND (reference sequence). The CDR3 nucleotides are TGTGCCAGTGGCCAACACAGGGGACGGGAAAAACTGTTTTTT. This codes for CASGQHRGREKLFF.

The gene calls are TRBV7-9 and TRBJ2-7; D remains ambiguous. V lost 5 bases and J 10 bases, leaving 6 bases between the germline ends. Germline V gene lookup returns CDR1 SEHNR and CDR2 FQNEAQ (reference sequence). This CDR3 spans 9 amino acids. The CDR3 protein is CASSPSQYF. The CDR3 coding sequence is TGTGCCAGCAGCCCTTCCCAGTACTTC.

V and J are TRBV6-1 and TRBJ2-7; a weak D match, TRBD2 (6 bases). The germline V and J ends were trimmed by 7 bases and 2 bases, with 9 bases remaining between them. The germline V gene encodes CDR1 MNHNS and CDR2 SASEGT. The CDR3 is 12 residues long. The CDR3 DNA reads as TGTGCCAGCAAGGGAGGCCCCTACGAGCAGTACTTC. Translating it yields CASKGGPYEQYF.

The chain joins TRBV7-9 to TRBJ2-7; 8 bases match TRBD1. CDR1 and CDR2 (germline): SEHNR, FQNEAQ (reference sequence). CDR3 size: 18 residues. The V segment lost 4 bases and the J segment 2 bases; nucleotides outside the gene matches: 16. CDR3 DNA sequence: TGTGCCAGCAGCTACCCAGAAAGGTGGACAGGGTCCCCCTACGAGCAGTACTTC. It is translated as CASSYPERWTGSPYEQYF.

V and J are TRBV28 and TRBJ1-1; a weak D match, TRBD1 (5 bases). In germline, CDR1 is MDHEN, CDR2 SYDVKM. V lost 7 bases and J lost 3, with 36 bases in between. CDR3 length: 21 amino acids. The CDR3 region is CASIIGSGAGWLFWTDTEAFF. DNA of the CDR3: TGTGCCAGCATCATAGGGAGTGGGGCAGGTTGGCTGTTCTGGACGGACACTGAAGCTTTCTTT.

V usage is TRBV10-3 and J usage is TRBJ2-3; TRBD2 agrees at 10 bases. The J segment lost 5 bases and the V segment lost 5 bases, leaving 10 bases of the junction unmatched. The CDR3 has 16 residues. CDR1 and CDR2 from the germline V gene are ENHRY and SYGVKD. The CDR3 reads CAISRNRAGGIDTQYF. In DNA, the CDR3 is TGTGCCATCAGTCGTAACCGAGCGGGAGGGATAGATACGCAGTATTTT.

The chain recombines TRBV28 with TRBJ2-7; D may be TRBD2 (5 bases). The CDR3 runs to 15 residues. With 8 bases removed from V and 1 base from J, the gap between germline ends came to 18 bases. The germline V gene encodes CDR1 MDHEN and CDR2 SYDVKM. CDR3 sequence reads: CASRRLGSVSYEQYF. The CDR3 DNA follows: TGTGCCAGCCGGAGGCTGGGGAGCGTTTCCTACGAGCAGTACTTC. The whole variable domain, remainder taken from reference TRBV28 and TRBJ2-7, is DVKVTQSSRYLVKRTGEKVFLECVQDMDHENMFWYRQDPGLGLRLIYFSYDVKMKEKGDIPEGYSVSREKKERFSLILESASTNQTSMYLCASRRLGSVSYEQYFGPGTRLTVT.